This TCR beta chain was captured by sequencing in a study of T cell repertoires in cytomegalovirus infection. Study context: HLA-C-restricted CMV epitopes, recently identified, and well-studied HLA-B-restricted ones were used by the study. Both a matching HLA type and CMV infection were indicated by public TCR beta signatures. General study points: Cumulative frequency of public TCR beta families picked out carriers of CMV plus the relevant HLA. Ex vivo responses were dominated by HLA-C-restricted CMV-specific TCR beta clonotypes.

In regard to this clonotype: The target antigen is unknown.

This CDR3 spans 20 amino acids. Trimming took 0 bases from V and 2 from J; bases not matched to a gene: 18. Germline V lookup: CDR1 SGHVS, CDR2 FNYEAQ. TCRdb called the reads again in MiXCR, with one record for every CDR3 protein. The sample holds approximately 110,000 distinct CDR3 sequences, around 31% seen once. This chain links TRBV7-6 with TRBJ2-5; 7 bases are a match to TRBD1. Sequencing used CD8+ T cells from cultured PBMCs, obtained from culture after CMV antigen stimulation. This receptor was obtained from a human donor in good health (CMV status not recorded). Some clones in this sample may be carry-over from other donors' samples. As DNA, the CDR3 is TGTGCCAGCAGCTTAGCCCCCCTGGTCGGACGGGACAGTCGTCAAGAGACCCAGTACTTC. This sequence encodes CASSLAPLVGRDSRQETQYF. The complete variable domain, with remaining parts taken from reference TRBV7-6 and TRBJ2-5, reads GAGVSQSPRYKVTKRGQDVALRCDPISGHVSLYWYRQALGQGPEFLTYFNYEAQQDKSGLPNDRFSAERPEGSISTLTIQRTEQRDSAMYRCASSLAPLVGRDSRQETQYFGPGTRLLVL.